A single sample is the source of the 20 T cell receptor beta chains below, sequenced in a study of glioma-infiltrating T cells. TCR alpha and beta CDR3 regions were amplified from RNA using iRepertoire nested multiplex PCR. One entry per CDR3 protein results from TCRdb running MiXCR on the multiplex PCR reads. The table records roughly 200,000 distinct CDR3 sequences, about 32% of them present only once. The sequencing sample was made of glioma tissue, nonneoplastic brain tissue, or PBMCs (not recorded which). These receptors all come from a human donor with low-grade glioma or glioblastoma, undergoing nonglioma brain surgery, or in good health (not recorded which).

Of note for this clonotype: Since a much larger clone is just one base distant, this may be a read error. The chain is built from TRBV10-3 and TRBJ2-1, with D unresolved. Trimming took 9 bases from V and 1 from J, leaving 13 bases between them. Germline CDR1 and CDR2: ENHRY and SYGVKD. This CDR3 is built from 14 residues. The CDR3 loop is CAISRAESYNEQFF. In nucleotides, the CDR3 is TGTGCCATTTCTCGGGCGGAATCCTACAATGAGCAGTTCTTC.

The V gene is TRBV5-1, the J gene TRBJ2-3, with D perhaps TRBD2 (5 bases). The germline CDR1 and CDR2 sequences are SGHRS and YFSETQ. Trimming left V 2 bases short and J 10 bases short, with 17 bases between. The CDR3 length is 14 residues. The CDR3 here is CASSLGLTRDAQYF. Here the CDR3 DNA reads TGCGCCAGCAGCTTAGGGCTCACGAGGGATGCGCAGTATTTT.

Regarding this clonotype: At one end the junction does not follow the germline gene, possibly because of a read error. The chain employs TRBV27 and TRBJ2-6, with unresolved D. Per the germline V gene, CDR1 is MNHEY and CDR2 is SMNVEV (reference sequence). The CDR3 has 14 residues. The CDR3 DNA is TGTGCCCGCAGTCCCGGGTCTTGGTCCCCCGTCCTGACTTTC. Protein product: CARSPGSWSPVLTF.

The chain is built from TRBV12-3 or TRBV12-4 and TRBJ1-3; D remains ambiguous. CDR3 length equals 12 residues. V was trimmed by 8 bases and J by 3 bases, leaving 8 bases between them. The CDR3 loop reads CASGLGGNTIYF. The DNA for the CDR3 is TGTGCCAGCGGTCTGGGTGGAAACACCATATATTTT.

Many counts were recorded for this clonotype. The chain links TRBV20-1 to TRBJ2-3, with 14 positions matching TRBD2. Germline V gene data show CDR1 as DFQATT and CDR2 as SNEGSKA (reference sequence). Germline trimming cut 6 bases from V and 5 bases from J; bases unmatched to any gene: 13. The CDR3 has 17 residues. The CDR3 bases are TGCAGTGCCGCACCACCGGGACTAGCGGGAGTTGGAGATACGCAGTATTTT. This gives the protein CSAAPPGLAGVGDTQYF.

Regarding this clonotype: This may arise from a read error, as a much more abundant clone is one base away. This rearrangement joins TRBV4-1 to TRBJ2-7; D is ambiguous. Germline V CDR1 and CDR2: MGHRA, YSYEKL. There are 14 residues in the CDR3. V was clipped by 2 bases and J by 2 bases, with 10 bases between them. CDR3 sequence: CASSQPRNPYEQYF. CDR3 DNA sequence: TGCGCCAGCAGCCAACCCCGTAACCCCTACGAGCAGTACTTC.

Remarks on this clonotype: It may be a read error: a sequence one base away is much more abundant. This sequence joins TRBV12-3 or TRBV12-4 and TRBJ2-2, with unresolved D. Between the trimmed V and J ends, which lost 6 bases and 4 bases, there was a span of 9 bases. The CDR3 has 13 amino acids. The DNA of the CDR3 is TGTGCCAGCAGACCGCGAGGCACCGGGGAGCTGTTTTTT. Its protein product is CASRPRGTGELFF.

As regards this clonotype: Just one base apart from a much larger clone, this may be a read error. CDR3 bases: TGTGCCAGCACTTATTCTCCTTTAGTCGGGAGGGGAGGGAATGAGCAGTTCTTC. It yields the protein CASTYSPLVGRGGNEQFF. V is TRBV6-6 and J is TRBJ2-1; TRBD2 agrees at 8 bases. CDR1 is MNHNY, CDR2 SVGAGI, per germline (reference sequence). V trimming: 7 bases; J trimming: 7 bases; junction bases outside the gene matches: 21. CDR3 length equals 18 residues.

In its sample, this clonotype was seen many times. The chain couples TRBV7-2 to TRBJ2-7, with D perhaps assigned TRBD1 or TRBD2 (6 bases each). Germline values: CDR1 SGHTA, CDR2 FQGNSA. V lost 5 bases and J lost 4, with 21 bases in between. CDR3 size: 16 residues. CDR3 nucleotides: TGTGCCAGCAGCGTTGACGGACTGAGGGGGAGGTACGAGCAGTACTTC. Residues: CASSVDGLRGRYEQYF.

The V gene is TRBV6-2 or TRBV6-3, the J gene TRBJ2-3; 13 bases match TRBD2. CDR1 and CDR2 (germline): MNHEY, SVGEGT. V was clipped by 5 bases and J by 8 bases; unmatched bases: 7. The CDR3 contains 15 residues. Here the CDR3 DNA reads TGTGCCAGCAGTACCTGGACTAGCGGGAGACGTACGCAGTATTTT. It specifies CASSTWTSGRRTQYF.

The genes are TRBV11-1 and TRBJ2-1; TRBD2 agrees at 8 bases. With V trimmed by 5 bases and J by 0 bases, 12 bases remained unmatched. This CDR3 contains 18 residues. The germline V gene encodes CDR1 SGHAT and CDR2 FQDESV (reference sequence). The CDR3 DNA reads TGTGCCAGCAGCATAACCCCTTCGGGAGGGGGCTCCTACAATGAGCAGTTCTTC. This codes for CASSITPSGGGSYNEQFF. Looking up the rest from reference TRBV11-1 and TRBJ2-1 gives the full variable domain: EAEVAQSPRYKITEKSQAVAFWCDPISGHATLYWYRQILGQGPELLVQFQDESVVDDSQLPKDRFSAERLKGVDSTLKIQPAELGDSAMYLCASSITPSGGGSYNEQFFGPGTRLTVL.

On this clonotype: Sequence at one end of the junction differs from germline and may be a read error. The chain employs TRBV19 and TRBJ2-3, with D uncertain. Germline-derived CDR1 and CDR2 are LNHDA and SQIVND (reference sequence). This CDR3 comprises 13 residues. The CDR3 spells CPSSTFPEDTQYF. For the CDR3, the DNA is TGTCCCAGTAGTACATTCCCAGAAGATACGCAGTATTTT.

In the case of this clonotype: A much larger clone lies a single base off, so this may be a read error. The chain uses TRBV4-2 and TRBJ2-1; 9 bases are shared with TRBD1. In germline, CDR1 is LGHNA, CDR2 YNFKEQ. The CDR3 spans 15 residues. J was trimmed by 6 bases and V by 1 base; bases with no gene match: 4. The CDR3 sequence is CASSQASDRGNEQFF. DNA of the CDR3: TGTGCCAGCAGCCAAGCCTCGGACAGGGGCAATGAGCAGTTCTTC.

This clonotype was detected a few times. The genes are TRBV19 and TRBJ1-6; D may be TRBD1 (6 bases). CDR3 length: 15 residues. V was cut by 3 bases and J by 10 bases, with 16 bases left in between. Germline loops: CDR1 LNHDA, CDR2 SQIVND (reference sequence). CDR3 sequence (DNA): TGTGCCAGTAGTATTGGGGGCCCAACGGGATCACCCCTCCACTTT. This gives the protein CASSIGGPTGSPLHF. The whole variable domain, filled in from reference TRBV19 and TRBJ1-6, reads DGGITQSPKYLFRKEGQNVTLSCEQNLNHDAMYWYRQDPGQGLRLIYYSQIVNDFQKGDIAEGYSVSREKKESFPLTVTSAQKNPTAFYLCASSIGGPTGSPLHFGNGTRLTVT.

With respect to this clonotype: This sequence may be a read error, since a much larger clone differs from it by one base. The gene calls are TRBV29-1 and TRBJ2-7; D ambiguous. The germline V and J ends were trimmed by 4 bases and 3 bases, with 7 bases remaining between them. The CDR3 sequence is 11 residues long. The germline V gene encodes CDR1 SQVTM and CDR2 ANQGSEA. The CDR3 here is CSVGHGYEQYF. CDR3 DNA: TGCAGCGTTGGACATGGCTACGAGCAGTACTTC.

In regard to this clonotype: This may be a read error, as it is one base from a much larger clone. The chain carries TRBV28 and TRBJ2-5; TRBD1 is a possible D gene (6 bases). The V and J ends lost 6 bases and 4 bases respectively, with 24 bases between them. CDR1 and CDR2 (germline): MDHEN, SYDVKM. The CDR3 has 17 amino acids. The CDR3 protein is CASRTPEVGAQGETQYF. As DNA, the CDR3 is TGTGCCAGCAGGACTCCCGAGGTGGGGGCGCAGGGAGAGACCCAGTACTTC.

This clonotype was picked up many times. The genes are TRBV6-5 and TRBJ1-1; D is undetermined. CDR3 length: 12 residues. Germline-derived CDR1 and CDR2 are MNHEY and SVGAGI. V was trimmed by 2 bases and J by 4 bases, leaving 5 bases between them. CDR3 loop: CASSYDGTEAFF. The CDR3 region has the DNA TGTGCCAGCAGTTACGACGGCACTGAAGCTTTCTTT.

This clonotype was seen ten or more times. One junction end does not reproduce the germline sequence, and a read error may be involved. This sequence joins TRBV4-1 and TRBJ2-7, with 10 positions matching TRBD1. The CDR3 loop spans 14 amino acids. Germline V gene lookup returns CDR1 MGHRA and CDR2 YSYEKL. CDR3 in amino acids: CASSQGQGVYEQYF. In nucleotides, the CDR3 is TGTGCCAGCAGTCAAGGACAGGGGGTGTACGAGCAGTACTTC.

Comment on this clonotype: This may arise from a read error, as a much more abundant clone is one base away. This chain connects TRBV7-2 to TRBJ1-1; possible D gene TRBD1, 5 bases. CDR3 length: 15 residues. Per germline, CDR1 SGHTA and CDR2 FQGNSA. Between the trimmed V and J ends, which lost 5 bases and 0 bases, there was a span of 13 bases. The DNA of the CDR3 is TGTGCCAGCAGCAAACCGGGACGGTTGAACACTGAAGCTTTCTTT. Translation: CASSKPGRLNTEAFF.

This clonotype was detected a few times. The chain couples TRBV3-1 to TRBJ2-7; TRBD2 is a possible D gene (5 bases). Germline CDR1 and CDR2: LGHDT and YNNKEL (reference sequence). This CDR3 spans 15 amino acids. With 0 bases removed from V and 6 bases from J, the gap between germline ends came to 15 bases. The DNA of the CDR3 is TGTGCCAGCAGCCAAGATGCCGGGGATGCCCGCGAGCAGTACTTC. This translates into CASSQDAGDAREQYF.